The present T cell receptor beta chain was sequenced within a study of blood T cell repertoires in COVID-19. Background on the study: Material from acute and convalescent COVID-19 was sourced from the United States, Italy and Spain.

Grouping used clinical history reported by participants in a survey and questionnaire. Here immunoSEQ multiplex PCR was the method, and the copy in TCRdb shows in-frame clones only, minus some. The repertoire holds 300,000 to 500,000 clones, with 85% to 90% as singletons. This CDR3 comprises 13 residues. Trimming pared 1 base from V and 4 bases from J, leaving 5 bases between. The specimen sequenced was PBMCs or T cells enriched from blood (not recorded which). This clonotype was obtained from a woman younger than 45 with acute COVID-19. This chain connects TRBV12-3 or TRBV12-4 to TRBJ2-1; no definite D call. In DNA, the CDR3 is TGTGCCAGCAGTTTAGGGCAGTACAATGAGCAGTTCTTC. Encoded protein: CASSLGQYNEQFF.